This T cell receptor beta chain is from a study of T cells after yellow fever vaccination. Study information: Fractions low in cell number were prepared with SMART-Seq v4 Ultra Low Input.

With regard to this clonotype: Its specificity is unknown.

The CDR3 contains 17 residues. V lost 4 bases, J lost 7 bases, and 18 bases stayed unmatched. Germline CDR1 is MGHRA and CDR2 is YSYEKL. The 5'RACE template-switching step produced TCR cDNA and added a universal primer site and UMIs. MiXCR, applied by TCRdb to the 5' RACE reads, yields one record per CDR3 protein. The sample holds 250,000 to 350,000 distinct CDR3 sequences, around 6.8% seen once. Whole-study findings and limits: The secondary response peaked faster, at day 5 versus 15, but was weaker. Clonotypes found in both CD4 and CD8 compartments made up a small share.

The sample was PBMCs, taken more than 35 days after the first yellow fever vaccination. The rearrangement links TRBV4-1 to TRBJ1-2, with 7 nucleotides matching TRBD1. This TCR came from a man between 18 and 29 years old who received the YFV17D yellow fever vaccine. The CDR3 sequence is CASSLGRLMTGTSGYTF. CDR3 DNA: TGCGCCAGCAGCCTCGGTAGACTAATGACAGGGACGTCTGGCTACACCTTC.